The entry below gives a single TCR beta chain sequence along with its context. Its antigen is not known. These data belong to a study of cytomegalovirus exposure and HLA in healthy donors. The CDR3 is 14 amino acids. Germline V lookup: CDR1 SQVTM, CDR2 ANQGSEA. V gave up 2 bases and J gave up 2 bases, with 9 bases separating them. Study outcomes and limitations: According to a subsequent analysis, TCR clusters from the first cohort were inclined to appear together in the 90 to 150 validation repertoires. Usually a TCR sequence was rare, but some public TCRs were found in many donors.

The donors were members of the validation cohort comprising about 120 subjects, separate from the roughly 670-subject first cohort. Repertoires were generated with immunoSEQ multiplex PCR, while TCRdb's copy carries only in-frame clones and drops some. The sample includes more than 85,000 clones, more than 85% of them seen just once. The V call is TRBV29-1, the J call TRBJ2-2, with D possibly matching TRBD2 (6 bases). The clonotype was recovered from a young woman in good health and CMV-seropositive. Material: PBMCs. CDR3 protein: CSVESSGNTGELFF. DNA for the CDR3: TGCAGCGTTGAAAGTAGCGGCAACACCGGGGAGCTGTTTTTT.